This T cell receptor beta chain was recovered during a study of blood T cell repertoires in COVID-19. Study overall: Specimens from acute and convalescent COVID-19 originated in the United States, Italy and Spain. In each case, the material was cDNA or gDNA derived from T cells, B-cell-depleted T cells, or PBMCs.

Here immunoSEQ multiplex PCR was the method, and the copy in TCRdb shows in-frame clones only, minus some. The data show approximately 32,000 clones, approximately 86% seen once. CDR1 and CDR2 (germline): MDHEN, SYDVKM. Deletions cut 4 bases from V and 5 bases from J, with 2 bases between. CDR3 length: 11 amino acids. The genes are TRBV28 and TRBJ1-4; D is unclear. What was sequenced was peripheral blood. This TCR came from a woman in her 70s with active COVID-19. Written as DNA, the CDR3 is TGTGCCAGCAGTTCGAATGAAAAACTGTTTTTT. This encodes CASSSNEKLFF. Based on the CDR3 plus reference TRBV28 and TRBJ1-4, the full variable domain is DVKVTQSSRYLVKRTGEKVFLECVQDMDHENMFWYRQDPGLGLRLIYFSYDVKMKEKGDIPEGYSVSREKKERFSLILESASTNQTSMYLCASSSNEKLFFGSGTQLSVL.